These 2 T cell receptor beta chains originate from one sample sequenced in a study of beta chain features in type 1 diabetes. The antigens of these receptors remain unknown. Overall study findings and caveats: Type 1 diabetes patients had TCRB CDR3s that were shorter (moderately but significantly so) in all four CD4+ subsets.

The isolated RNA, all of it, was reverse transcribed, so expressed TCRB transcripts were what got sequenced. Here immunoSEQ multiplex PCR was the method, and the copy in TCRdb shows in-frame clones only, minus some. The repertoire holds around 150,000 clones, with roughly 63% as singletons. Sequencing was done on a sample of naive CD4+ T cells from blood. The receptors stem from a man under 40 with type 1 diabetes.

The table lists this clone with a few counts. V gene TRBV5-6 combines with J gene TRBJ1-5, with D unclear. V shed 0 bases and J shed 4 bases, with 8 bases lying between them. The CDR3 is made up of 14 amino acids. Germline V CDR1 and CDR2: SGHDT, YYEEEE. CDR3 coding DNA: TGTGCCAGCAGCTTGGGCGGTGCGAATCAGCCCCAGCATTTT. Its protein product is CASSLGGANQPQHF.

This clone was detected only a few times. V gene TRBV7-9 combines with J gene TRBJ2-1; TRBD2 matches at 14 bases. This CDR3 has 15 residues. Germline V CDR1 and CDR2: SEHNR, FQNEAQ (reference sequence). The trim removed 6 bases at V and 12 bases at J, leaving 10 bases unmatched. In nucleotides, the CDR3 is TGTGCCAGCAGGCCTTGGACTAGCGGGGGGACTACGCAGTTCTTC. Translating it yields CASRPWTSGGTTQFF.